The 24 T cell receptor beta chains listed next were all sequenced from one sample in a study of T-cell memory formation after mild COVID-19. TCRdb used MiXCR to reprocess the 5' RACE reads, holding one entry per CDR3 protein. This sample yields tens of thousands of distinct CDR3 sequences, of which 9.5% are seen a single time; 12% belongs to the top ten. The sequenced sample was PBMCs or a T cell subset sorted from them (not recorded which). All receptors derive from an adult woman who had mild COVID-19 (a few samples of this study predate the infection). Cell type and time point are not known.

This clonotype was counted a few times. The V gene is TRBV7-8, the J gene TRBJ1-3; TRBD1 matches at 8 bases. The junction had 6 bases not matched to a gene; V was cut back by 5 bases and J by 3 bases. This CDR3 is built from 15 residues. CDR1 and CDR2 from the germline V gene are SGHVS and FQNEAQ. The CDR3 region is CASSTRTGFGNTIYF. CDR3 nucleotides: TGTGCCAGCAGCACCCGGACAGGGTTTGGAAACACCATATATTTT. Combining the CDR3 with reference TRBV7-8 and TRBJ1-3 gives the whole variable domain GAGVSQSPRYKVAKRGQDVALRCDPISGHVSLFWYQQALGQGPEFLTYFQNEAQLDKSGLPSDRFFAERPEGSVSTLKIQRTQQEDSAVYLCASSTRTGFGNTIYFGEGSWLTVV.

This clonotype has only a few counts. The rearrangement links TRBV7-2 to TRBJ2-2; TRBD2 agrees at 8 bases. The V and J ends lost 3 bases and 5 bases, in that order; junction bases with no gene match: 5. The CDR3 loop spans 15 amino acids. CDR1 and CDR2 (germline): SGHTA, FQGNSA. The CDR3 DNA is TGTGCCAGCAGCTTTGGGACTAGTGGAACCGGGGAGCTGTTTTTT. Protein product: CASSFGTSGTGELFF.

This clonotype has a count of ten or more. The chain is built from TRBV5-1 and TRBJ2-1, with D possibly called TRBD1 or TRBD2 (5 bases each). Germline V gene sequence: CDR1 SGHRS, CDR2 YFSETQ. The CDR3 contains 14 residues. Trimming removed 4 bases at V and 4 bases at J, with 12 bases between. The chain's CDR3 is CASSPGARYNEQFF. CDR3 coding DNA: TGCGCCAGCAGCCCCGGGGCTAGGTACAATGAGCAGTTCTTC.

This clonotype was seen many times. The J gene is TRBJ2-2, the V gene TRBV20-1; 8 nucleotides match TRBD1. The CDR3 has 14 residues. With 5 bases clipped from V and 5 bases from J, the junction kept 7 bases outside the gene matches. CDR1 is DFQATT, CDR2 SNEGSKA, per germline (reference sequence). The CDR3 region has the DNA TGCAGTGCTCAGGGGGCTTGGAGTACCGGGGAGCTGTTTTTT. This sequence encodes CSAQGAWSTGELFF.

This chain joins TRBV18 and TRBJ1-1, with TRBD1 matching 7 bases. There are 14 residues in the CDR3. Germline V CDR1 and CDR2: KGHSH, LQKENI. Trimming removed 6 bases from V and 1 base from J; junction bases left unmatched: 5. The chain's CDR3 is CASSPGQANTEAFF. The CDR3, as DNA: TGTGCCAGCTCTCCCGGACAGGCGAACACTGAAGCTTTCTTT.

Many counts were recorded for this clonotype. The chain recombines TRBV4-3 with TRBJ2-7; 9 bases line up with TRBD1. The germline gives CDR1 LGHNA, CDR2 YSLEER. J gave up 5 bases and V 3 bases, and 11 bases lay outside the gene matches. The CDR3 is made up of 16 amino acids. CDR3 sequence: CASSHWGTGKRNEQYF. The CDR3 coding sequence is TGCGCCAGCAGCCATTGGGGGACAGGGAAGCGAAACGAGCAGTACTTC.

This rearrangement joins TRBV7-6 to TRBJ1-2; 8 nucleotides line up with TRBD1. The J segment lost 0 bases and the V segment lost 1 base, leaving 4 bases of the junction unmatched. Germline V CDR1 and CDR2: SGHVS, FNYEAQ. This CDR3 region has 16 residues. Here the CDR3 DNA reads TGTGCCAGCAGCTTAGGTCGGACAGGGACTAACTATGGCTACACCTTC. Residues: CASSLGRTGTNYGYTF.

This clonotype was seen repeatedly, ten times or more. This chain uses TRBV20-1 with TRBJ1-6; 8 bases fit TRBD1. The V gene's germline CDR1 is DFQATT and CDR2 SNEGSKA (reference sequence). The junction had 4 bases not matched to a gene; V was cut back by 5 bases and J by 7 bases. CDR3 length: 13 residues. DNA of the CDR3: TGCAGTGCTTGTAGGACAGGGAATTCACCCCTCCACTTT. Its protein product is CSACRTGNSPLHF.

V is TRBV18 and J is TRBJ1-2, with D hard to call. The CDR3 loop spans 15 amino acids. The V end was cut by 2 bases, the J end by 0 bases, with 10 bases between. Per germline, CDR1 KGHSH and CDR2 LQKENI. CDR3 in amino acids: CASSPENGPNYGYTF. The CDR3 region has the DNA TGTGCCAGCTCACCAGAGAACGGACCTAACTATGGCTACACCTTC.

The chain carries TRBV7-2 and TRBJ2-5; D is possibly TRBD2 (6 bases). With 1 base removed from V and 4 bases from J, the gap between germline ends came to 16 bases. The CDR3 is 16 residues long. CDR1 is SGHTA, CDR2 FQGNSA, per germline. The CDR3 DNA reads TGTGCCAGCAGCTTAGTAGGCTCGACGGGAGCAGAGACCCAGTACTTC. Its translation is CASSLVGSTGAETQYF.

This clonotype was observed at least ten times. The gene calls are TRBV24-1 and TRBJ2-1; tentatively, D is TRBD2 (5 bases). The CDR3 spans 16 residues. The V end was cut by 5 bases, the J end by 0 bases, with 13 bases between. The germline CDR1 and CDR2 sequences are KGHDR and SFDVKD. The CDR3 DNA reads TGTGCCACCAGTGCCCCGGACTCCTCCTCCTACAATGAGCAGTTCTTC. As protein: CATSAPDSSSYNEQFF.

This clonotype came up a few times. The chain is built from TRBV7-3 and TRBJ2-5, with D perhaps assigned TRBD1 or TRBD2 (6 bases each). The CDR3 is 14 residues long. CDR1 and CDR2 (germline): SGHTA, FQGTGA. V lost 5 bases and J lost 5, with 15 bases in between. CDR3 protein: CASSQGRRGETQYF. The CDR3 DNA reads TGTGCCAGCAGCCAAGGCCGGAGGGGGGAGACCCAGTACTTC.

The V call is TRBV7-2, the J call TRBJ1-5, with no clear D. CDR1 is SGHTA and CDR2 is FQGNSA in the germline V gene. The V and J ends lost 3 bases and 5 bases respectively, with 14 bases between them. The CDR3 spans 15 residues. In DNA form, the CDR3 reads TGTGCCAGCAGCTTTGACCCTGATGGATATCAGCCCCAGCATTTT. It encodes CASSFDPDGYQPQHF.

V usage is TRBV20-1 and J usage is TRBJ1-2; D gene uncertain. With 3 bases removed from V and 5 bases from J, the gap between germline ends came to 10 bases. This CDR3 contains 12 residues. The germline V gene has CDR1 DFQATT and CDR2 SNEGSKA (reference sequence). The CDR3 region is CSASPFLYGYTF. In DNA, the CDR3 is TGCAGTGCTAGCCCATTCCTTTATGGCTACACCTTC.

This clonotype was seen only a few times. The genes are TRBV7-2 and TRBJ2-7; TRBD2 aligns across 13 bases. The trim removed 1 base at V and 3 bases at J, leaving 3 bases unmatched. This CDR3 has 16 residues. CDR1 is SGHTA and CDR2 is FQGNSA in the germline V gene. The CDR3 is CASSLGGLAGVYEQYF. The CDR3 coding sequence is TGTGCCAGCAGCTTAGGCGGACTAGCGGGAGTCTACGAGCAGTACTTC.

With respect to this clonotype: Germline and junction disagree at one end, which may indicate a read error. V is TRBV7-2 and J is TRBJ2-7; 7 nucleotides line up with TRBD2. This CDR3 spans 15 amino acids. Germline lookup yields CDR1 SGHTA and CDR2 FQGNSA. The CDR3 sequence is CAISLGSGTIYEQYF. CDR3 nucleotide sequence: TGTGCCATCAGCTTAGGGTCCGGGACTATCTACGAGCAGTACTTC.

This clonotype was seen a single time. V usage is TRBV5-1 and J usage is TRBJ2-3, with D perhaps matching TRBD2 (6 bases). This CDR3 is built from 16 residues. V was clipped by 3 bases and J by 1 base, with 15 bases between them. CDR1 SGHRS and CDR2 YFSETQ come from the germline V gene. CDR3 sequence (DNA): TGCGCCAGCAGCTCGACGACTAGTCCTGGCACAGATACGCAGTATTTT. This translates into CASSSTTSPGTDTQYF.

The sample holds many counts of this clonotype. In DNA form, the CDR3 reads TGTGCCAGCAGCCCCCGTATAGCGGGAGACAGGGACGAGCAGTACTTC. It is translated as CASSPRIAGDRDEQYF. This chain joins TRBV13 and TRBJ2-7; 9 nucleotides match TRBD2. CDR3 length equals 16 residues. CDR1 is PRHDT and CDR2 is FYEKMQ in the germline V gene (reference sequence). Trimming took 5 bases from V and 5 from J; bases not matched to a gene: 13.

This rearrangement joins TRBV20-1 to TRBJ2-1; D gene ambiguous. The germline V gene encodes CDR1 DFQATT and CDR2 SNEGSKA (reference sequence). The CDR3 spans 15 residues. The V gene lost 0 bases and the J gene lost 0 bases, with 9 bases spanning the gap. The CDR3, as DNA: TGCAGTGCTAGAGACTCAAAGAGCTCCTACAATGAGCAGTTCTTC. Its translation is CSARDSKSSYNEQFF.

The chain uses TRBV6-2 or TRBV6-3 and TRBJ2-3, with a weak D call TRBD1 (6 bases). Germline CDR1 MNHEY, CDR2 SVGEGT. This CDR3 has 14 residues. V dropped 5 bases and J dropped 3 bases, with 12 bases sitting between them. Here the CDR3 DNA reads TGTGCCAGCAGTACAGGGCCGGAAACAGATACGCAGTATTTT. It translates to CASSTGPETDTQYF.

This clonotype appeared a few times. The V and J genes are TRBV5-5 and TRBJ1-5, with 10 positions matching TRBD1. V lost 4 bases and J lost 1; bases outside the gene matches: 14. CDR3 length equals 19 residues. Germline V lookup: CDR1 SGHKS, CDR2 YYEKEE (reference sequence). The CDR3 coding sequence is TGTGCCAGCAGCCCCGACCGGGACAGGGGATGGGCAAGCAATCAGCCCCAGCATTTT. This encodes CASSPDRDRGWASNQPQHF. Filled out from reference TRBV5-5 and TRBJ1-5, the complete variable domain reads DAGVTQSPTHLIKTRGQQVTLRCSPISGHKSVSWYQQVLGQGPQFIFQYYEKEERGRGNFPDRFSARQFPNYSSELNVNALLLGDSALYLCASSPDRDRGWASNQPQHFGDGTRLSIL.

CDR3 sequence reads: CASSLGGPGGYTF. The CDR3 DNA reads as TGTGCCAGCAGTTTAGGAGGGCCAGGGGGCTACACCTTC. The chain links TRBV12-3 or TRBV12-4 to TRBJ1-2; perhaps TRBD1 as D (5 bases). This CDR3 is built from 13 residues. With 1 base removed from V and 8 bases from J, the gap between germline ends came to 11 bases.

The chain carries TRBV20-1 and TRBJ2-3; a weak D match, TRBD1 (7 bases). Germline V CDR1 and CDR2: DFQATT, SNEGSKA (reference sequence). The CDR3 length is 15 residues. V dropped 4 bases and J dropped 0 bases, with 14 bases sitting between them. CDR3 nucleotide sequence: TGCAGTGCTACGACAGGGAGGACTAGCACAGATACGCAGTATTTT. This translates into CSATTGRTSTDTQYF.

The rearrangement joins TRBV5-1 to TRBJ2-3; D not certain. The V gene's germline CDR1 is SGHRS and CDR2 YFSETQ. V lost 1 base, J lost 0 bases, and 9 bases lay in between. The CDR3 consists of 15 residues. The CDR3: CASSLLGPSTDTQYF. The DNA for the CDR3 is TGCGCCAGCAGCTTGCTAGGGCCTAGCACAGATACGCAGTATTTT. Based on the CDR3 plus reference TRBV5-1 and TRBJ2-3, the full variable domain is KAGVTQTPRYLIKTRGQQVTLSCSPISGHRSVSWYQQTPGQGLQFLFEYFSETQRNKGNFPGRFSGRQFSNSRSEMNVSTLELGDSALYLCASSLLGPSTDTQYFGPGTRLTVL.